The 30 T cell receptor beta chains presented below share a single source sample, sequenced in a study of cytomegalovirus exposure and HLA in healthy donors. PCR primers comprised 60 Vbeta and 13 Jbeta primers. Measured with immunoSEQ multiplex PCR; TCRdb has only the in-frame clones, and not every one. The sample has tens of thousands of clones; 78% are singletons. Sequenced sample: PBMCs. The source of these receptors is a male donor in good health and CMV-seropositive.

The chain links TRBV5-6 to TRBJ2-5; D not resolved. The CDR3 contains 12 residues. Germline V lookup: CDR1 SGHDT, CDR2 YYEEEE. Trimming shortened V by 2 bases and J by 5 bases, and 7 bases separated the two germline ends. CDR3 sequence reads: CASSFLSETQYF. The CDR3 DNA reads TGTGCCAGCAGCTTTCTTTCCGAGACCCAGTACTTC.

CDR3 nucleotide sequence: TGTGCCAGCCAGGGGGGACTTCTTGAAGCTTTCTTT. Encoded protein: CASQGGLLEAFF. The rearrangement uses TRBV28 and TRBJ1-1; 7 bases are shared with TRBD1. J gave up 7 bases and V 8 bases, and 7 bases lay outside the gene matches. Germline V CDR1 and CDR2: MDHEN, SYDVKM. The CDR3 extends over 12 amino acids. Using reference TRBV28 and TRBJ1-1 for the parts outside the CDR3, the full variable domain is DVKVTQSSRYLVKRTGEKVFLECVQDMDHENMFWYRQDPGLGLRLIYFSYDVKMKEKGDIPEGYSVSREKKERFSLILESASTNQTSMYLCASQGGLLEAFFGQGTRLTVV.

V usage is TRBV11-2 and J usage is TRBJ2-1; tentative D call: TRBD2 (5 bases). Trimming took 4 bases from V and 5 from J, leaving 18 bases between them. Germline V lookup: CDR1 SGHAT, CDR2 FQNNGV. This CDR3 has 16 amino acids. The CDR3 DNA reads TGTGCCAGCAGCTATCGGGTGGGAGTTGGCCACAATGAGCAGTTCTTC. Residues: CASSYRVGVGHNEQFF.

There are a few counts of this clone. The chain couples TRBV2 to TRBJ2-1; a possible D gene is TRBD1 (5 bases). This CDR3 has 14 residues. Deletions cut 11 bases from V and 1 base from J, with 15 bases between. CDR1 is SNHLY, CDR2 FYNNEI, per germline. The CDR3 reads CAGNRRQSYNEQFF. The CDR3 nucleotides are TGTGCCGGAAACAGGCGGCAGTCCTACAATGAGCAGTTCTTC.

The rearrangement uses TRBV7-8 and TRBJ2-5; 7 nucleotides line up with TRBD1. The ends lost 10 bases at V and 5 bases at J; junction bases unmatched: 7. Germline V CDR1 and CDR2: SGHVS, FQNEAQ. This CDR3 has 12 residues. The CDR3 loop is CAIRDSYETQYF. Here the CDR3 DNA reads TGTGCCATCAGGGACAGTTACGAGACCCAGTACTTC.

The V and J genes are TRBV6-1 and TRBJ1-1; 7 positions match TRBD1. The CDR3 is 14 residues long. CDR1 MNHNS and CDR2 SASEGT come from the germline V gene. With 2 bases clipped from V and 4 bases from J, the junction kept 4 bases outside the gene matches. The CDR3 nucleotides read TGTGCCAGCAGTGAATCCGGGACAGTCACTGAAGCTTTCTTT. It codes for CASSESGTVTEAFF.

V usage is TRBV2 and J usage is TRBJ2-5, with TRBD1 as a possible D gene (5 bases). This CDR3 region has 11 residues. V lost 6 bases to trimming and J lost 9 bases, with 11 bases between them. CDR1 and CDR2 from the germline V gene are SNHLY and FYNNEI. CDR3 coding DNA: TGTGCCAGCAGATCCAGGGCGGCCCAGTACTTC. Its translation: CASRSRAAQYF.

This chain joins TRBV6-5 and TRBJ1-3, with 7 bases identical to TRBD1. Germline V gene sequence: CDR1 MNHEY, CDR2 SVGAGI. This CDR3 spans 15 amino acids. After removal of 6 bases from V and 0 bases from J, the junction contained 5 bases not matched to a gene. The CDR3 region is CASSSDRSSGNTIYF. The CDR3 DNA reads TGTGCCAGCAGCTCGGACAGGAGCTCTGGAAACACCATATATTTT.

V is TRBV6-5 and J is TRBJ2-1, with 11 nucleotides matching TRBD2. V shed 0 bases, J shed 7 bases, and the junction held 2 bases outside the gene matches. In germline, CDR1 is MNHEY, CDR2 SVGAGI. The CDR3 spans 15 residues. The chain's CDR3 is CASSYSGTSGNEQFF. The DNA of the CDR3 is TGTGCCAGCAGTTACTCCGGGACTAGCGGAAATGAGCAGTTCTTC.

J is TRBJ2-7 and V is TRBV5-1, with D perhaps TRBD2 (6 bases). Deletions cut 0 bases from V and 4 bases from J, with 8 bases between. This CDR3 has 13 residues. Germline lookup yields CDR1 SGHRS and CDR2 YFSETQ. This CDR3 is CASSLVGTYEQYF. CDR3 DNA: TGCGCCAGCAGCTTGGTTGGGACTTACGAGCAGTACTTC.

In this sample, this clone turned up a few times. The rearrangement uses TRBV5-6 and TRBJ1-1; TRBD1 aligns across 7 bases. The junction had 4 bases not matched to a gene; V was cut back by 4 bases and J by 7 bases. The CDR3 sequence is 12 residues long. CDR1 SGHDT and CDR2 YYEEEE come from the germline V gene. This CDR3 is CASSGQVGEAFF. DNA of the CDR3: TGTGCCAGCAGCGGACAGGTTGGTGAAGCTTTCTTT.

The chain links TRBV28 to TRBJ2-1; 12 bases agree with TRBD2. The V gene end was trimmed by 5 bases and the J gene end by 5 bases; junction bases not matched to a gene: 10. CDR1 and CDR2 from the germline V gene are MDHEN and SYDVKM. This CDR3 has 17 residues. CDR3 in DNA: TGTGCCAGCAGTCGAGGACTAGCGGGAAGATTTAACAATGAGCAGTTCTTC. It specifies CASSRGLAGRFNNEQFF.

The CDR3 is CATSRETSPIYEQYF. The CDR3, as DNA: TGTGCCACCAGCAGAGAGACAAGCCCAATCTACGAGCAGTACTTC. The chain carries TRBV15 and TRBJ2-7; D gene unclear. Germline V gene data show CDR1 as LNHNV and CDR2 as YYDKDF (reference sequence). CDR3 length: 15 amino acids. The V and J ends lost 0 bases and 3 bases respectively, with 12 bases between them.

The table lists this clone with a count of one. The V and J genes are TRBV2 and TRBJ2-7, with 7 bases matching TRBD2. The J call is doubtful: the DNA matches TRBJ2-5 better. The CDR3 runs 14 residues. Looked up from germline, CDR1 is SNHLY and CDR2 is FYNNEI. The CDR3 region has the DNA TGTGCCAGCAGTGGGGAGGGCCCGGGAGAGACCCAGTACTTC. Its translation is CASSGEGPGETQYF.

The J gene is TRBJ1-2, the V gene TRBV10-3, with a possible D match to TRBD1 (5 bases). The CDR3 consists of 13 residues. Between the trimmed V and J ends, which lost 11 bases and 2 bases, there was a span of 15 bases. Germline lookup yields CDR1 ENHRY and CDR2 SYGVKD. DNA of the CDR3: TGTGCCCTCAAGAACGACAGCAACTATGGCTACACCTTC. Translating it yields CALKNDSNYGYTF.

This clone was seen once. The chain joins TRBV30 to TRBJ1-6; 8 bases fit TRBD1. From germline, CDR1 is GTSNPN and CDR2 SVGIG (reference sequence). The CDR3 covers 13 residues. With V trimmed by 5 bases and J by 7 bases, 4 bases remained unmatched. This CDR3 is CAWAGQGNSPLHF. CDR3 in DNA: TGTGCCTGGGCCGGACAGGGAAATTCACCCCTCCACTTT.

The rearrangement links TRBV6-4 to TRBJ1-2, with D unresolved. The CDR3 is 14 amino acids. Per the germline V gene, CDR1 is MRHNA and CDR2 is SNTAGT. V lost 6 bases and J 7 bases, leaving 18 bases between the germline ends. The chain's CDR3 is CASREDGSYGGYTF. In DNA form, the CDR3 reads TGTGCCAGCAGGGAAGACGGGTCTTACGGTGGCTACACCTTC.

V gene TRBV27 combines with J gene TRBJ2-7, with a tentative D call TRBD2 (5 bases). The germline V gene encodes CDR1 MNHEY and CDR2 SMNVEV (reference sequence). This CDR3 spans 15 amino acids. V dropped 5 bases and J dropped 2 bases, with 16 bases sitting between them. The CDR3 reads CASSPSYEGPYEQYF. Here the CDR3 DNA reads TGTGCCAGCAGTCCCTCGTACGAGGGCCCCTACGAGCAGTACTTC.

The rearrangement links TRBV7-2 to TRBJ1-3; 9 nucleotides line up with TRBD1. The J segment lost 0 bases and the V segment lost 5 bases, leaving 14 bases of the junction unmatched. The CDR3 length is 19 residues. The germline CDR1 and CDR2 sequences are SGHTA and FQGNSA. This CDR3 is CASSPRGQGVLSSGNTIYF. The CDR3 bases are TGTGCCAGCAGCCCACGGGGACAGGGTGTTCTGAGCTCTGGAAACACCATATATTTT.

The chain employs TRBV6-1 and TRBJ1-2; D is undetermined. The germline V gene encodes CDR1 MNHNS and CDR2 SASEGT. Trimming left V 6 bases short and J 3 bases short, with 5 bases between. This CDR3 is built from 11 residues. The DNA of the CDR3 is TGTGCCAGCAGCCAGGACTATGGCTACACCTTC. Protein: CASSQDYGYTF.

The sample holds a few counts of this clone. The chain joins TRBV21-1 to TRBJ2-3; TRBD1, the D gene given by the table, was not confirmed from the DNA. TRBV21-1 corresponds to a pseudogene. CDR3 length: 13 residues. The CDR3 sequence is CASSKEGVDTQYF. In DNA form, the CDR3 reads TGTGCCAGCAGCAAAGAGGGGGTTGATACGCAGTATTTT.

This clone was seen a few times. The chain joins TRBV18 to TRBJ1-4, with D perhaps matching TRBD1 (6 bases). The V gene lost 6 bases and the J gene lost 8 bases, with 13 bases spanning the gap. Germline values: CDR1 KGHSH, CDR2 LQKENI. This CDR3 is built from 13 residues. The CDR3 loop is CASSVGAEEKLFF. CDR3 DNA sequence: TGTGCCAGCTCCGTGGGGGCGGAGGAAAAACTGTTTTTT.

The sample holds one count of this clone. The rearrangement uses TRBV21-1 and TRBJ1-2; TRBD1, the table's D call, was not compared with the DNA. TRBV21-1 is classified as a pseudogene. This CDR3 contains 14 residues. CDR3 DNA sequence: TGTGCCAGCAGGGGACAGGGGGCCTGGTATGGCTACACCTTC. Residues: CASRGQGAWYGYTF.

The rearrangement links TRBV5-1 to TRBJ2-5, with D perhaps matching TRBD1 (5 bases). Germline V gene lookup returns CDR1 SGHRS and CDR2 YFSETQ. The CDR3 length is 19 residues. With 0 bases removed from V and 8 bases from J, the gap between germline ends came to 29 bases. Written as DNA, the CDR3 is TGCGCCAGCAGCTTGGTCCGGGCAGGGCGACCCAAGAGACCCAGTACCCAGTACTTC. Protein: CASSLVRAGRPKRPSTQYF. Supplemented by reference TRBV5-1 and TRBJ2-5, the full variable domain reads KAGVTQTPRYLIKTRGQQVTLSCSPISGHRSVSWYQQTPGQGLQFLFEYFSETQRNKGNFPGRFSGRQFSNSRSEMNVSTLELGDSALYLCASSLVRAGRPKRPSTQYFGPGTRLLVL.

This clone was observed a single time. The genes are TRBV28 and TRBJ1-2, with 8 bases matching TRBD1. The CDR3 contains 15 residues. V was clipped by 6 bases and J by 5 bases; unmatched bases: 11. Per the germline V gene, CDR1 is MDHEN and CDR2 is SYDVKM. The CDR3 region has the DNA TGTGCCAGCAGAAAAACCGGGACAGGTTATTATGGCTACACCTTC. Residues: CASRKTGTGYYGYTF.

The genes are TRBV18 and TRBJ1-1; 8 bases are a match to TRBD1. Germline V lookup: CDR1 KGHSH, CDR2 LQKENI. The junction had 4 bases not matched to a gene; V was cut back by 6 bases and J by 1 base. This CDR3 has 14 residues. The CDR3 region is CASSPGQGNTEAFF. Written as DNA, the CDR3 is TGTGCCAGCTCCCCTGGACAGGGGAACACTGAAGCTTTCTTT.

With respect to this clone: The junction and the germline gene differ at one end; a read error may be behind it. This chain links TRBV2 with TRBJ2-7; 8 positions match TRBD1. The CDR3 is 13 amino acids. Germline CDR1 and CDR2: SNHLY and FYNNEI. The CDR3: CASSEGTGTRAHF. CDR3 bases: TGTGCCAGCAGTGAAGGGACAGGGACGAGAGCGCACTTC. Full variable domain (rest looked up from reference TRBV2 and TRBJ2-7): EPEVTQTPSHQVTQMGQEVILRCVPISNHLYFYWYRQILGQKVEFLVSFYNNEISEKSEIFDDQFSVERPDGSNFTLKIRSTKLEDSAMYFCASSEGTGTRAHFGPGTRLTVT.

The gene calls are TRBV7-2 and TRBJ2-2, with TRBD2 matching 9 bases. CDR3 length: 19 amino acids. With V trimmed by 5 bases and J by 0 bases, 13 bases remained unmatched. The germline V gene has CDR1 SGHTA and CDR2 FQGNSA. The CDR3 protein is CASSNTGPSGDPNTGELFF. CDR3 sequence (DNA): TGTGCCAGCAGCAACACCGGGCCTAGCGGGGACCCGAACACCGGGGAGCTGTTTTTT.

V and J are TRBV6-6 and TRBJ2-7; 8 bases match TRBD1. The V segment lost 8 bases and the J segment 6 bases; nucleotides outside the gene matches: 9. The germline CDR1 and CDR2 sequences are MNHNY and SVGAGI (reference sequence). The CDR3 is 13 residues long. CDR3 bases: TGTGCCAGCCGGACAGGGCAAGGGAGCGAGCAGTACTTC. Residues: CASRTGQGSEQYF.

This clone was detected once. The chain's CDR3 is CASSWSGKAQPQHF. Here the CDR3 DNA reads TGTGCCAGCAGCTGGTCAGGGAAGGCCCAGCCCCAGCATTTT. The J gene is TRBJ1-5, the V gene TRBV28; a weak D match, TRBD1 (5 bases). Germline loops: CDR1 MDHEN, CDR2 SYDVKM. The CDR3 loop spans 14 amino acids. V was trimmed by 6 bases and J by 7 bases, leaving 16 bases between them.